Below, 10 T cell receptor beta chains from the same sample are listed, as sequenced in a study of blood T cell repertoires in COVID-19. Profiled with immunoSEQ multiplex PCR; TCRdb holds only in-frame clones, not every one. Of 250,000 to 300,000 clones in the sample, around 83% were seen once. The sample consisted of peripheral blood. Receptor source: a man older than 75 with acute or convalescent COVID-19.

The rearrangement joins TRBV29-1 to TRBJ2-1, with D perhaps TRBD2 (5 bases). The CDR3 loop spans 17 amino acids. CDR1 is SQVTM, CDR2 ANQGSEA, per germline. V shed 4 bases and J shed 0 bases, with 19 bases lying between them. The CDR3 loop reads CSVVPVRLLSSYNEQFF. DNA of the CDR3: TGCAGCGTTGTGCCGGTAAGACTACTGAGCTCCTACAATGAGCAGTTCTTC.

This clone has more than one count but fewer than ten. This sequence joins TRBV24-1 and TRBJ2-2, with 7 bases fitting TRBD1. Germline loops: CDR1 KGHDR, CDR2 SFDVKD. V lost 7 bases to trimming and J lost 0 bases; unmatched junction nucleotides: 1. The CDR3 has 14 residues. CDR3 DNA: TGTGCCACCAGCGACAGGGCGAACACCGGGGAGCTGTTTTTT. Translating gives CATSDRANTGELFF.

V gene TRBV7-2 combines with J gene TRBJ2-1; 7 nucleotides line up with TRBD1. This CDR3 has 14 residues. The ends lost 5 bases at V and 7 bases at J; junction bases unmatched: 8. Germline V gives CDR1 SGHTA, CDR2 FQGNSA. CDR3 amino acids: CASSPSRDSNEQFF. The CDR3 DNA is TGTGCCAGCAGCCCGAGCCGGGACAGTAATGAGCAGTTCTTC.

This chain links TRBV24-1 with TRBJ2-7; 7 nucleotides align to TRBD1. The length of the CDR3 is 14 residues. CDR1 is KGHDR and CDR2 is SFDVKD in the germline V gene. V shed 7 bases and J 2 bases; nucleotides not matched to a gene: 7. The chain's CDR3 is CATRAGTETYEQYF. CDR3 in DNA: TGTGCCACCAGGGCCGGGACAGAGACCTACGAGCAGTACTTC.

The chain recombines TRBV19 with TRBJ2-2; 10 positions match TRBD2. The CDR3 sequence is 16 residues long. The germline gives CDR1 LNHDA, CDR2 SQIVND (reference sequence). Unmatched junction bases numbered 10, after V lost 5 bases and J lost 7 bases. In DNA form, the CDR3 reads TGTGCCAGTAGTTATTTAGCGGGAGGCTTGGGCGGGGAGCTGTTTTTT. Translating it yields CASSYLAGGLGGELFF.

V gene TRBV19 combines with J gene TRBJ1-2; D is undetermined. CDR3 length equals 15 residues. V gave up 2 bases and J gave up 4 bases, with 14 bases separating them. The germline V gene has CDR1 LNHDA and CDR2 SQIVND (reference sequence). Written as DNA, the CDR3 is TGTGCCAGTAGTATATTCGCGGACGGGATCTATGGCTACACCTTC. Its protein product is CASSIFADGIYGYTF. The complete variable domain, with remaining parts taken from reference TRBV19 and TRBJ1-2, reads DGGITQSPKYLFRKEGQNVTLSCEQNLNHDAMYWYRQDPGQGLRLIYYSQIVNDFQKGDIAEGYSVSREKKESFPLTVTSAQKNPTAFYLCASSIFADGIYGYTFGSGTRLTVV.

The CDR3 nucleotides are TGTGCCAGCAGCCCCCCGGCAGGGGGCGTGAGGGTCACCGGGGAGCTGTTTTTT. This encodes CASSPPAGGVRVTGELFF. This rearrangement joins TRBV7-8 to TRBJ2-2; TRBD1 agrees at 8 bases. CDR3 length equals 18 residues. The germline gives CDR1 SGHVS, CDR2 FQNEAQ. Germline trimming cut 5 bases from V and 4 bases from J; bases unmatched to any gene: 15.

The genes are TRBV5-6 and TRBJ2-7, with 9 bases identical to TRBD2. There are 15 residues in the CDR3. Germline CDR1 and CDR2: SGHDT and YYEEEE. The V segment lost 0 bases and the J segment 3 bases; nucleotides outside the gene matches: 4. The CDR3 DNA follows: TGTGCCAGCAGCTTGGGACTAGCGGCATACTACGAGCAGTACTTC. The encoded protein is CASSLGLAAYYEQYF.

A remark on this clone: The identical CDR3 is also encoded by other nucleotide sequences in the sample. This CDR3 is CASSEARLGGDEQYF. CDR3 sequence (DNA): TGTGCCAGCAGTGAAGCGCGGTTGGGAGGGGACGAGCAGTACTTC. The chain links TRBV6-1 to TRBJ2-7; 7 bases line up with TRBD2. Germline-derived CDR1 and CDR2 are MNHNS and SASEGT. The V and J ends lost 0 bases and 5 bases, in that order; junction bases with no gene match: 7. CDR3 length: 15 residues.

The V and J genes are TRBV5-4 and TRBJ2-5; tentative D call: TRBD1 (6 bases). V was cut by 4 bases and J by 1 base, with 14 bases left in between. From germline, CDR1 is SGHNT and CDR2 YYREEE (reference sequence). The length of the CDR3 is 15 residues. For the CDR3, the DNA is TGTGCCAGCAGCCCCACAGGGTCCGGCCAAGAGACCCAGTACTTC. Its translation: CASSPTGSGQETQYF.